This TCR beta chain was captured in a study of shared T cell receptors in the human thymus. Only in-frame clones appear in the TCRdb table, and some are missing; sequencing was by immunoSEQ multiplex PCR. In the table there are hundreds of thousands of clones, 85% to 95% of which are singletons. The germline V gene has CDR1 SGDLS and CDR2 YYNGEE. Germline trimming cut 4 bases from V and 0 bases from J; bases unmatched to any gene: 11. This CDR3 is 19 amino acids long. Sample: thymocytes. This TCR was sampled from a human donor. The J gene is TRBJ2-2, the V gene TRBV9; TRBD1 matches 11 bases. The CDR3 reads CASSPQRGTGGSNTGELFF. CDR3 in DNA: TGTGCCAGCAGCCCCCAAAGGGGGACAGGGGGTTCGAACACCGGGGAGCTGTTTTTT.